This is a list of T cell receptor beta chains from one sample in a study of beta chain features in type 1 diabetes. Libraries were prepared by immunoSEQ multiplex PCR; TCRdb keeps only in-frame clonotypes and omits some of them. The top ten clones hold 0.02% to 0.025% of a sample with 850,000 to 900,000 clones, about 17% of them seen once. Sequenced sample: naive CD4+ T cells from blood. Every receptor here comes from a woman aged 18 to 35 in good health. Both conserved end residues are part of each CDR3. A D gene is named only where the DNA matches it firmly. Some rows have no size entry. The others give once, few or many, or a class for an expanded clone.

d_gene	abundance	v_gene	j_gene	CDR3nt	CDR3aa
TRBD1	.	TRBV18	TRBJ2-2	TGTGCCAGCTCACCGGGCGACAGGGGACGAAGGAGCACCGGGGAGCTGTTTTTT	CASSPGDRGRRSTGELFF
TRBD1	.	TRBV7-9	TRBJ2-7	TGTGCCAGCAGCTTATGGGCGGGGACAGGCGACGAGCAGTACTTC	CASSLWAGTGDEQYF
TRBD1	few	TRBV6-6	TRBJ2-7	TGTGCCAGCAGTGACCCCGGGACAGGGGACTACGAGCAGTACTTC	CASSDPGTGDYEQYF
.	.	TRBV28	TRBJ1-1	TGTGCCAGCAGGATGGACAGGAACACTGAAGCTTTCTTT	CASRMDRNTEAFF
.	.	TRBV7-9	TRBJ2-5	TGTGCCAGCAGTTGGGGGGACAAAGCACTTCAAGAGACCCAGTACTTC	CASSWGDKALQETQYF
.	.	TRBV6-5	TRBJ2-7	TGTGCCAGCAGTTACGGGCGGTTCTACGAGCAGTACTTC	CASSYGRFYEQYF
.	.	TRBV15	TRBJ2-6	TGTGCCACCAGCAGAGACGGCCGGACGGCTGGGGCCAACGTCCTGACTTTC	CATSRDGRTAGANVLTF
TRBD2	.	TRBV25-1	TRBJ2-3	TGTGCCAGCAGTGAATATGAGGGTAGCGGGAGGTACACAGATACGCAGTATTTT	CASSEYEGSGRYTDTQYF
.	few	TRBV28	TRBJ1-2	TGTGCCAGCAGTTTTACAGGACTCTATGGCTACACCTTC	CASSFTGLYGYTF
.	few	TRBV28	TRBJ2-3	TGTGCCAGCAGCACTCCAGCAGATACGCAGTATTTT	CASSTPADTQYF
.	.	TRBV9	TRBJ2-3	TGTGCCAGCAGCGTAGACAGACGCACAGATACGCAGTATTTT	CASSVDRRTDTQYF
TRBD2	.	TRBV6-1	TRBJ2-7	TGTGCCAGCAGCGGACTAGCGGGATTGAGCGAGCAGTACTTC	CASSGLAGLSEQYF
.	.	TRBV7-6	TRBJ2-3	TGTGCCAGCAGCTTACAAGCAGGATGGGGCACAGATACGCAGTATTTT	CASSLQAGWGTDTQYF
.	few	TRBV5-1	TRBJ2-7	TGCGCCAGCAGCTTCCGGGTATCCTCCTCCTACGAGCAGTACTTC	CASSFRVSSSYEQYF
TRBD1	.	TRBV5-1	TRBJ2-6	TGCGCCAGCAGCTTGGCAGGGGGAGGGGCCAACGTCCTGACTTTC	CASSLAGGGANVLTF
TRBD2	.	TRBV9	TRBJ2-3	TGTGCCAGCAGCGCCTCTGCTAGCGGGACGATAGATACGCAGTATTTT	CASSASASGTIDTQYF
TRBD2	few	TRBV15	TRBJ2-7	TGTGCCACCAGGACGACTAGCGGGACTCGCGAGCAGTACTTC	CATRTTSGTREQYF
TRBD1	.	TRBV5-1	TRBJ2-2	TGCGCCAGCAGCTTGTCAGGGGGAACCGGGGAGCTGTTTTTT	CASSLSGGTGELFF
.	few	TRBV15	TRBJ2-7	TGTGCCACCAGCAGAGGGGGGTACGCGGGACGGTCTGAGCAGTACTTC	CATSRGGYAGRSEQYF
TRBD1	.	TRBV7-3	TRBJ2-1	TGTGCCAGCAGCTTAGGGGCGGGGACAGGAGACAATGAGCAGTTCTTC	CASSLGAGTGDNEQFF
TRBD1	few	TRBV28	TRBJ2-7	TGTGCCAGCAGTGGAACGGGACAGGGGGTCTACGAGCAGTACTTC	CASSGTGQGVYEQYF
TRBD2	few	TRBV27	TRBJ2-5	TGTGCCAGCAGTTTAAATCCAGCGGGAGGGGAAGAGACCCAGTACTTC	CASSLNPAGGEETQYF
.	.	TRBV7-2	TRBJ2-7	TGTGCCAGCAGCCCGAAAAGAGGGGGTTATGAGCAGTACTTC	CASSPKRGGYEQYF
.	.	TRBV9	TRBJ2-3	TGTGCCAGCAGCACCCTAGTCGGGACCCAAACAGATACGCAGTATTTT	CASSTLVGTQTDTQYF
TRBD1	few	TRBV9	TRBJ2-7	TGTGCCAGCAGCGCCCGGACAGGGCGGTACGAGCAGTACTTC	CASSARTGRYEQYF
TRBD2	.	TRBV27	TRBJ2-3	TGTGCCAGCAGTTTATCGGCTAGCGGCTCCACAGATACGCAGTATTTT	CASSLSASGSTDTQYF
.	few	TRBV25-1	TRBJ1-4	TGTGCCAGCAGTGAGTCCAGGAGGAATGAAAAACTGTTTTTT	CASSESRRNEKLFF
.	.	TRBV4-2	TRBJ2-7	TGTGCCAGCAGCCAAGCAGACGGGAGCACCTACGAGCAGTACTTC	CASSQADGSTYEQYF
TRBD1	.	TRBV4-1	TRBJ2-6	TGCGCCAGCAGCTCCCGGGACAGGGGCCTTAGGGGGGCCAACGTCCTGACTTTC	CASSSRDRGLRGANVLTF
TRBD1	few	TRBV19	TRBJ2-2	TGTGCCAGTGACGGACAGGGGAAATCCACCGGGGAGCTGTTTTTT	CASDGQGKSTGELFF
TRBD1	.	TRBV28	TRBJ2-5	TGTGCCAGCACCCTAAGGACAGGGTACCAAGAGACCCAGTACTTC	CASTLRTGYQETQYF
.	few	TRBV19	TRBJ1-5	TGTGCCAGTAGTATATCCAGGGGAAACAATCAGCCCCAGCATTTT	CASSISRGNNQPQHF
TRBD2	few	TRBV7-3	TRBJ2-5	TGTGCCAGCAGTACTAGCGGGGAGACCCAGTACTTC	CASSTSGETQYF
TRBD2	few	TRBV4-3	TRBJ2-1	TGCGCCAGCAGCCAACAACTAGCGGGAGGATATAATGAGCAGTTCTTC	CASSQQLAGGYNEQFF
.	few	TRBV5-4	TRBJ2-1	TGTGCCAGCAGCTTGGGGTTTAGGGCTTCCAACAATGAGCAGTTCTTC	CASSLGFRASNNEQFF
.	few	TRBV4-1	TRBJ2-7	TGCGCCAGCAGCCAAGGCACTCTTCAGGGAATACCGCGTCGCGAGCAGTACTTC	CASSQGTLQGIPRREQYF
.	.	TRBV18	TRBJ2-3	TGTGCCAGCTCCCCTCGATCAGATACGCAGTATTTT	CASSPRSDTQYF
.	few	TRBV7-2	TRBJ1-1	TGTGCCAGCACCTACCCAGGGTTTGTGGTCACTGAAGCTTTCTTT	CASTYPGFVVTEAFF
TRBD2	few	TRBV7-2	TRBJ2-1	TGTGCCAGCAGCAGTGCAACTAGCGGGGAGCTAAGGCAGTTCTTC	CASSSATSGELRQFF
.	.	TRBV5-1	TRBJ2-3	TGCGCCAGCAGCTGGATACACCGGACGGCAGGGGGGGATACGCAGTATTTT	CASSWIHRTAGGDTQYF
.	.	TRBV5-1	TRBJ2-3	TGCGCCAGCAGCTTGGGTCCGGGGGTTGTCGCGCAGTATTTT	CASSLGPGVVAQYF
TRBD1	.	TRBV28	TRBJ2-7	TGTGCCAGCAGAGGACCGGGACAGGGGGCCTACGAGCAGTACTTC	CASRGPGQGAYEQYF
.	.	TRBV7-6	TRBJ2-5	TGTGCCAGCAGCTTAGCCGGCCAGCGGGAGACCCAGTACTTC	CASSLAGQRETQYF
.	.	TRBV28	TRBJ1-4	TGTGCCAGCAGTTTATCTCAGGGACTGTTTTTT	CASSLSQGLFF
.	.	TRBV7-3	TRBJ2-3	TGTGCCAGCAGCCCCGGTGGGACCGACACAGATACGCAGTATTTT	CASSPGGTDTDTQYF
.	once	TRBV19	TRBJ1-2	TGTGCCAGTAGTCTTCTCCTCGGGGTCAATGGCTACACCTTC	CASSLLLGVNGYTF
.	.	TRBV2	TRBJ1-5	TGTGCCAGCAGTGGAGAGGGTGGTGGCAATCAGCCCCAGCATTTT	CASSGEGGGNQPQHF
.	few	TRBV7-9	TRBJ2-2	TGTGCCAGCAGCCGCTACCCCGGGGAGCTGTTTTTT	CASSRYPGELFF
.	few	TRBV11-2	TRBJ2-1	TGTGCCAGCAGCTTAGCGGGACTGAATGAGCAGTTCTTC	CASSLAGLNEQFF
.	few	TRBV9	TRBJ2-3	TGTGCCAGCAGCGTCCGGAGCGGCACAGATACGCAGTATTTT	CASSVRSGTDTQYF
.	.	TRBV19	TRBJ2-5	TGTGCCAGTAGTATAGATACCCTACAAGAGACCCAGTACTTC	CASSIDTLQETQYF
.	.	TRBV9	TRBJ1-4	TGTGCCAGCAGCGTGAGACCGAATGAAAAACTGTTTTTT	CASSVRPNEKLFF
TRBD2	few	TRBV4-3	TRBJ2-2	TGCGCCAGCAGCCAAGAAGTACTAGCGGGGATCCCGAACACCGGGGAGCTGTTTTTT	CASSQEVLAGIPNTGELFF
.	.	TRBV7-3	TRBJ2-1	TGTGCCAGCAGCCCACCAAGGAATGAGCAGTTCTTC	CASSPPRNEQFF
.	few	TRBV6-5	TRBJ1-2	TGTGCCAGCTCGAAGGGGACGGCCAATGGCTACACCTTC	CASSKGTANGYTF
.	.	TRBV5-6	TRBJ2-1	TGTGCCAGCAGCCGGGCCCCAGGGAGCTCCTACAATGAGCAGTTCTTC	CASSRAPGSSYNEQFF
.	.	TRBV18	TRBJ1-1	TGTGCCAGCTCACCACACAAGAACACTGAAGCTTTCTTT	CASSPHKNTEAFF